This paragraph covers one T cell receptor (beta chain) sequence. Its antigen is unidentified. A single base separates this from a much larger clone, so it may be a read error. This entry belongs to a study of blood T cells in healthy people across ages. Alongside a J-beta primer mix, a sample-barcoded 5' primer served in a second PCR lasting roughly 7 to 11 cycles. One entry per CDR3 protein, called by TCRdb with MiXCR from the 5' RACE reads. The data show about 810,000 distinct CDR3 sequences, around 36% seen once. In germline, CDR1 is ENHRY, CDR2 SYGVKD. Trimming shortened V by 7 bases and J by 4 bases, and 16 bases separated the two germline ends. The CDR3 spans 14 residues. Findings and limits, study-wide: Unsorted PBMC material precluded a definitive naive versus antigen-experienced comparison.

Sequenced material: blood. The sequence was obtained from a man aged 18 to 30 in good health. The gene calls are TRBV10-3 and TRBJ1-2; D gene ambiguous. The CDR3 loop reads CAIMKKEDSYGYTF. DNA for the CDR3: TGTGCCATCATGAAAAAGGAGGATAGCTATGGCTACACCTTC.